These 9 T cell receptor beta chains were sequenced from one sample in a study of CD8 T cells in ankylosing spondylitis. Whole-study findings and limits: A motif of roughly 8 highly homologous TCR beta variants was seen as apparently characteristic of ankylosing spondylitis blood.

TCRdb redid the calling of the 5' RACE reads with MiXCR, one entry per CDR3 protein. Counted here are a few hundred thousand distinct CDR3 sequences, more than 20% occurring once; the ten biggest clones make up around 17%. The antigens for these receptors are not known. Specimen: blood, either unsorted or a sorted T cell fraction (not recorded which). Every receptor here comes from a male donor with ankylosing spondylitis.

V usage is TRBV12-3 or TRBV12-4 and J usage is TRBJ2-1; tentative D call: TRBD2 (6 bases). The CDR3 length is 15 residues. Trimming removed 7 bases from V and 1 base from J, with 14 bases in between. The CDR3 loop reads CASTRAGKSYNEQFF. CDR3 DNA: TGTGCCAGCACAAGAGCGGGCAAGTCCTACAATGAGCAGTTCTTC.

There are a few counts of this clonotype. This sequence joins TRBV19 and TRBJ2-5; 9 bases align to TRBD1. This CDR3 region has 16 residues. With 5 bases clipped from V and 2 bases from J, the junction kept 9 bases outside the gene matches. Germline CDR1 is LNHDA and CDR2 is SQIVND (reference sequence). The CDR3 DNA sequence: TGTGCCAGTAGTCCGCCCGGGACAGGGATTCAAGAGACCCAGTACTTC. This encodes CASSPPGTGIQETQYF.

Ten or more counts support this clonotype. The chain joins TRBV25-1 to TRBJ2-7, with 11 bases fitting TRBD2. Germline V gives CDR1 MGHDK, CDR2 SYGVNS. The CDR3 has 18 amino acids. Unmatched junction bases numbered 11, after V lost 4 bases and J lost 0 bases. CDR3 in DNA: TGTGCCAGCAGTGGAGGACTAGCGGGCCCAGTCACCTCCTACGAGCAGTACTTC. This sequence encodes CASSGGLAGPVTSYEQYF.

The chain has TRBV29-1 and TRBJ2-7; 9 bases align to TRBD1. The CDR3 contains 11 residues. Unmatched junction bases numbered 3, after V lost 6 bases and J lost 6 bases. Germline V CDR1 and CDR2: SQVTM, ANQGSEA. DNA for the CDR3: TGCAGCGTAGGACAGGGGAGCGAGCAGTACTTC. Translation: CSVGQGSEQYF.

This clonotype was counted many times. The chain has TRBV29-1 and TRBJ2-1, with D hard to call. The germline V and J ends were trimmed by 8 bases and 0 bases, with 11 bases remaining between them. Per germline, CDR1 SQVTM and CDR2 ANQGSEA. The CDR3 extends over 13 amino acids. The DNA for the CDR3 is TGCAGCACCCGTCTGAGCTCCTACAATGAGCAGTTCTTC. Translating gives CSTRLSSYNEQFF.

V usage is TRBV7-7 and J usage is TRBJ1-1, with TRBD1 identical over 8 bases. CDR1 SSHAT and CDR2 FNYEAQ come from the germline V gene (reference sequence). CDR3 length: 13 amino acids. The trim removed 5 bases at V and 3 bases at J, leaving 2 bases unmatched. CDR3 bases: TGTGCCAGCAGCCAGGACAGGGACACTGAAGCTTTCTTT. It encodes CASSQDRDTEAFF.

This clonotype showed up just a few times. The chain is built from TRBV2 and TRBJ2-7; 12 nucleotides agree with TRBD2. Losses at the gene ends were 1 base for V and 5 bases for J; bases not matched to a gene: 9. The CDR3 consists of 17 residues. Germline V CDR1 and CDR2: SNHLY, FYNNEI. The CDR3 is CASSEGPSGRALHEQYF. In nucleotides, the CDR3 is TGTGCCAGCAGTGAAGGGCCTAGCGGGAGGGCCCTCCACGAGCAGTACTTC.

This clonotype showed up many times. This rearrangement joins TRBV12-3 or TRBV12-4 to TRBJ2-3; D is unresolved. V was pared by 2 bases and J by 8 bases, with 8 bases between. The CDR3 is 12 residues long. As DNA, the CDR3 is TGTGCCAGCAGTTTACAATTGTTTACGCAGTATTTT. This sequence encodes CASSLQLFTQYF.

This clonotype was picked up a small number of times. J is TRBJ2-6 and V is TRBV6-1, with D unresolved. V lost 7 bases to trimming and J lost 3 bases, with 10 bases between them. Germline assignment: CDR1 MNHNS and CDR2 SASEGT. The CDR3 runs 14 residues. The CDR3 reads CASTGSGGANVLTF. CDR3 in DNA: TGTGCCAGCACGGGTTCTGGTGGGGCCAACGTCCTGACTTTC.